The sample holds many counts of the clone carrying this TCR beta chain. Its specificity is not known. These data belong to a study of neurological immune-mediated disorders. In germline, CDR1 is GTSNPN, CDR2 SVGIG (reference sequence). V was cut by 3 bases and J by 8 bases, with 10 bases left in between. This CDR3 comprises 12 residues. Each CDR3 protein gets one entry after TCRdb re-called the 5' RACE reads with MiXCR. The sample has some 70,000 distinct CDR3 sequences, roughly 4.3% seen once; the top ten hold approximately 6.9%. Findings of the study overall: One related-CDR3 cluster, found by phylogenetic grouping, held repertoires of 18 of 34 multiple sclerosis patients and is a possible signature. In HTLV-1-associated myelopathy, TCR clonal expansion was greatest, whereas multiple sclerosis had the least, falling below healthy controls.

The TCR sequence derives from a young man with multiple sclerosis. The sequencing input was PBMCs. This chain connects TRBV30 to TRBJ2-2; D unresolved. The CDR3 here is CAWSEGSGELFF. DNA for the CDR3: TGTGCCTGGAGCGAAGGCTCGGGGGAGCTGTTTTTT.